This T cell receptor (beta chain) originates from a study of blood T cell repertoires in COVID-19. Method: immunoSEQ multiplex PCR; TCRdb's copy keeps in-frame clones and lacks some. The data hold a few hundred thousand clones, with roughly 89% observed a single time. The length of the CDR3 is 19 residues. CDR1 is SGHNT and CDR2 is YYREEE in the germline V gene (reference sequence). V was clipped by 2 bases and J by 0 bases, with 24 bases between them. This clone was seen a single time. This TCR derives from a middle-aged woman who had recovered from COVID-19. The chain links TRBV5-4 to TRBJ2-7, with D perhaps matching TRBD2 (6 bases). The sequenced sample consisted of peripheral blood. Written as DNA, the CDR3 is TGTGCCAGCAGCTTCTTAGCGACCCCGGCGGGGCCAAGCTCCTACGAGCAGTACTTC. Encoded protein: CASSFLATPAGPSSYEQYF.